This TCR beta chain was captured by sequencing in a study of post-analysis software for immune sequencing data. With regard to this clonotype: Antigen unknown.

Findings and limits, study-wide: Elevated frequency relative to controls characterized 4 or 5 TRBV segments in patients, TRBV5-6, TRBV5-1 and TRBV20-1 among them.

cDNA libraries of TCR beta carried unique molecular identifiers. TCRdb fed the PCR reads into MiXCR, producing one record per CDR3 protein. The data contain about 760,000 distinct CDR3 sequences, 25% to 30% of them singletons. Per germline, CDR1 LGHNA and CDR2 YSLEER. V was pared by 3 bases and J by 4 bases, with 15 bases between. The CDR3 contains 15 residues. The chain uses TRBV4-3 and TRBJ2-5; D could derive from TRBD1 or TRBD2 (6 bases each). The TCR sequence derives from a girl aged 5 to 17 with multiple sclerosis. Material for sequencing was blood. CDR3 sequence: CASSQPGALRETQYF. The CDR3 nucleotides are TGCGCCAGCAGCCAGCCGGGGGCCCTCCGAGAGACCCAGTACTTC.